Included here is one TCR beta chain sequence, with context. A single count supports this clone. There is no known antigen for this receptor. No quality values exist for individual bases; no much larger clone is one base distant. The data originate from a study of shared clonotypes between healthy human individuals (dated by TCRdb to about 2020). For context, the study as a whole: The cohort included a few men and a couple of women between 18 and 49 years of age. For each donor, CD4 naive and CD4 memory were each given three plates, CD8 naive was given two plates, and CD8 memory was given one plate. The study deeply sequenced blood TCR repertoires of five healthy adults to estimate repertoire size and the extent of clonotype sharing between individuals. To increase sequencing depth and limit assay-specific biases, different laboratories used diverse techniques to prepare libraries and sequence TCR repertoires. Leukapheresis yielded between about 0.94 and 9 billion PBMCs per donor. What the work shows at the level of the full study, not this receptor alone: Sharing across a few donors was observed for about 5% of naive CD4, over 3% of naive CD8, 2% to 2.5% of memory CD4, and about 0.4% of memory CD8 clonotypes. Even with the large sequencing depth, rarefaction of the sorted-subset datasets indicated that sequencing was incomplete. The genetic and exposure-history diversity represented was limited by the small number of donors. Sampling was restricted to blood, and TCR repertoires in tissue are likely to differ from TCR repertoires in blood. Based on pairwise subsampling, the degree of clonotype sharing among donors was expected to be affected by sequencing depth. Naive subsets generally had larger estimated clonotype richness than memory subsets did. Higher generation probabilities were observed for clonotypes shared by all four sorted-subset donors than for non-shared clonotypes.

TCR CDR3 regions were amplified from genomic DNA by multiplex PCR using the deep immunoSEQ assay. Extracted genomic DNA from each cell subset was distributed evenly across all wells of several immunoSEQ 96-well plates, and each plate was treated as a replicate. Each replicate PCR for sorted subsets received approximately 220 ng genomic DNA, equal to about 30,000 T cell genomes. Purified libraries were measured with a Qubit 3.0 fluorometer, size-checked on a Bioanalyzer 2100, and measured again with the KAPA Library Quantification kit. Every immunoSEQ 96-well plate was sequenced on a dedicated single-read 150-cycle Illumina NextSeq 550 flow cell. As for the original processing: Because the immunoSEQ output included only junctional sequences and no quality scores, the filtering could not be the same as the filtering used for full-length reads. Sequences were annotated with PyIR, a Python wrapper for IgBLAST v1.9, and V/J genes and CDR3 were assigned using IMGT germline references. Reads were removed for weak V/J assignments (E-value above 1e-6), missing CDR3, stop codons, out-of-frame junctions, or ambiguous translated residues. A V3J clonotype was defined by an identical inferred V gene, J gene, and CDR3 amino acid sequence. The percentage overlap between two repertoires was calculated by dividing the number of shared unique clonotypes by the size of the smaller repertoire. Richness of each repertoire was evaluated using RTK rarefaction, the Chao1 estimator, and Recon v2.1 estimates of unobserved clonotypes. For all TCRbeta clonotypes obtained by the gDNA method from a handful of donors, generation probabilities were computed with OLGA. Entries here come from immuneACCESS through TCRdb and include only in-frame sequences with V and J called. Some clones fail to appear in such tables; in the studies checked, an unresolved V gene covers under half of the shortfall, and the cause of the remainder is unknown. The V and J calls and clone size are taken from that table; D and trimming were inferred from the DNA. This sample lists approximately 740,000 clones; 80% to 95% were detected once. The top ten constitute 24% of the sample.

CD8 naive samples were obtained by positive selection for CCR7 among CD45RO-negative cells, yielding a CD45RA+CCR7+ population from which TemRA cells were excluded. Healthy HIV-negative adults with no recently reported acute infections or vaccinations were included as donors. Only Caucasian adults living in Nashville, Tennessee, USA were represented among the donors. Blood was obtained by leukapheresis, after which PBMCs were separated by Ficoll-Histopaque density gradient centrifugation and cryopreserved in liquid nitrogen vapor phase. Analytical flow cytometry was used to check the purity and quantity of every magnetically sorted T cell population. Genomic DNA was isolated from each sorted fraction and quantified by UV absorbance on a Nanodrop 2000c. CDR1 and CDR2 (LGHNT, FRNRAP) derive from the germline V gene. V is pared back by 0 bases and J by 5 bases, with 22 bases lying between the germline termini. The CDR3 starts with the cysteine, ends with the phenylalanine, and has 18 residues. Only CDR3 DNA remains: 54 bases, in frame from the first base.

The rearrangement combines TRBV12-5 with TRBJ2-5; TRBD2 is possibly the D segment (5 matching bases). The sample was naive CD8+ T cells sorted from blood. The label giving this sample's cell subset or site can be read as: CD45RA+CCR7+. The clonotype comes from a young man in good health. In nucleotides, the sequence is TGTGCTAGTGGTTTGGTACATGTCGGCGGGTGGGATTATGAGACCCAGTACTTC. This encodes CASGLVHVGGWDYETQYF.